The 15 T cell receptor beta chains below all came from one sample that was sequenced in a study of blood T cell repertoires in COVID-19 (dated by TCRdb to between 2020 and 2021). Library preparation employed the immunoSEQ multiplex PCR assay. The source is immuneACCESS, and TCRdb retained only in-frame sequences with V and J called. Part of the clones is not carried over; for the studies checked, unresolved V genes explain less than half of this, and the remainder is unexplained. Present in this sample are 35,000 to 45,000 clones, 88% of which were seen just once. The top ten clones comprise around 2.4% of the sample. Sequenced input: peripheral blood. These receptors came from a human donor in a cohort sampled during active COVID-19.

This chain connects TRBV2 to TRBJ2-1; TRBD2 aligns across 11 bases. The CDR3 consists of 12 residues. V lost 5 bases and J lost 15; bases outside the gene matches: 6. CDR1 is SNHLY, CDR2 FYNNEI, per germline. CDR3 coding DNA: TGTGCCAGCAGTCGACTAGCGGGGCCCCGGTTCTTC. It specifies CASSRLAGPRFF.

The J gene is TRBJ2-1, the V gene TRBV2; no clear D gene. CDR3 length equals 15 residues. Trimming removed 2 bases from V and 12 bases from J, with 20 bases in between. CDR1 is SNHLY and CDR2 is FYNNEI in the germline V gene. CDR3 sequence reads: CASSEYTTESSRQFF. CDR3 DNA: TGTGCCAGCAGTGAATACACTACTGAATCATCGCGGCAGTTCTTC.

The CDR3: CASSVENRGRGYTF. The CDR3 DNA reads TGTGCCAGCAGCGTAGAAAACAGGGGCCGTGGCTACACCTTC. The chain employs TRBV9 and TRBJ1-2, with TRBD1 matching over 7 bases. There are 14 residues in the CDR3. The V and J ends lost 0 bases and 7 bases, in that order; junction bases with no gene match: 6. Germline V gives CDR1 SGDLS, CDR2 YYNGEE.

CDR3 residues: CASSHPSGGAGEQFF. The CDR3 DNA reads TGTGCCAGCAGCCACCCTAGCGGGGGGGCCGGGGAGCAGTTCTTC. The V and J genes are TRBV14 and TRBJ2-1, with 12 positions matching TRBD2. Germline V gives CDR1 SGHDN, CDR2 FVKESK. The J segment lost 10 bases and the V segment lost 3 bases, leaving 7 bases of the junction unmatched. This CDR3 region has 15 residues. Looking up the rest from reference TRBV14 and TRBJ2-1 gives the full variable domain: EAGVTQFPSHSVIEKGQTVTLRCDPISGHDNLYWYRRVMGKEIKFLLHFVKESKQDESGMPNNRFLAERTGGTYSTLKVQPAELEDSGVYFCASSHPSGGAGEQFFGPGTRLTVL.

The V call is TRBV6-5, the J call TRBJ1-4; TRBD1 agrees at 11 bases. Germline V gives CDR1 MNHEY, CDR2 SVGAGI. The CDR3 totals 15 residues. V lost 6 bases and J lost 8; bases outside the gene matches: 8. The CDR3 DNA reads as TGTGCCAGCAGACTCCTTAGGACAGGGGGCGAAAAACTGTTTTTT. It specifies CASRLLRTGGEKLFF.

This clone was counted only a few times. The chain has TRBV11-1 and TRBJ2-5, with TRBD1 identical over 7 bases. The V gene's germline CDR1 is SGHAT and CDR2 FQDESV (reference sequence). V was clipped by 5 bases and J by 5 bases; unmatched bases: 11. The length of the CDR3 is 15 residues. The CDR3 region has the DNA TGTGCCAGCAGCGCGCAGACAGGGATGGGGGAGACCCAGTACTTC. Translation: CASSAQTGMGETQYF.

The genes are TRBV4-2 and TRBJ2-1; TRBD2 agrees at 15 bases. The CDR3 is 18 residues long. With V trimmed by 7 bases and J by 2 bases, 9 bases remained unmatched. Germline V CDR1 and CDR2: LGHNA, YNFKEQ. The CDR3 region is CASKKEGLAGGPYNEQFF. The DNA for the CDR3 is TGTGCCAGCAAGAAAGAGGGACTAGCGGGGGGACCCTACAATGAGCAGTTCTTC.

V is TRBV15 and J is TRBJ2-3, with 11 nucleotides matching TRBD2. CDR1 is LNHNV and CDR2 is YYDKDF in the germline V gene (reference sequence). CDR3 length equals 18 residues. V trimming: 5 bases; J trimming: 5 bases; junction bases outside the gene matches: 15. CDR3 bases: TGTGCCACCAGCCTACGTAAAGGGACTAGCGGCCGCGGAGATACGCAGTATTTT. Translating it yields CATSLRKGTSGRGDTQYF.

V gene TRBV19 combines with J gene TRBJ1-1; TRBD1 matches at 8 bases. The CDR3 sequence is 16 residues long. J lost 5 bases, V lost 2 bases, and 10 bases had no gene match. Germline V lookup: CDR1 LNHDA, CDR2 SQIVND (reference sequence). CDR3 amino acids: CASSIWAGGMGTEAFF. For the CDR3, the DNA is TGTGCCAGTAGTATATGGGCAGGGGGCATGGGGACTGAAGCTTTCTTT.

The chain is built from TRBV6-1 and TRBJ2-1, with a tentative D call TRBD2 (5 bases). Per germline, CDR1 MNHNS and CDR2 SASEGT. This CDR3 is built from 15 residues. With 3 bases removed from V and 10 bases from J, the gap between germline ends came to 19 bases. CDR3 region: CASSDGGSGLGEQFF. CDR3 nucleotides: TGTGCCAGCAGTGACGGCGGGTCTGGATTGGGCGAGCAGTTCTTC.

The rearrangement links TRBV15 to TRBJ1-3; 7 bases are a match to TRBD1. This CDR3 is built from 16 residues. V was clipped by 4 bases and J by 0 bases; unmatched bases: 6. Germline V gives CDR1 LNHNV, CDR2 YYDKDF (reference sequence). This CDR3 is CATSIIQGSSGNTIYF. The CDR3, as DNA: TGTGCCACCAGCATTATACAGGGGAGCTCTGGAAACACCATATATTTT.

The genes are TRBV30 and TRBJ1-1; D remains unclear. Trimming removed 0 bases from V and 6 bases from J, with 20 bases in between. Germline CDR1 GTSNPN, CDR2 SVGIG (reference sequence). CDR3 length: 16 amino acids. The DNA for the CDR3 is TGTGCCTGGAGTGTAGATCCTTGGGGAGGGTCCTCTGAAGCTTTCTTT. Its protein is CAWSVDPWGGSSEAFF.

The chain's CDR3 is CAWSVQARGGDTQYF. The CDR3 bases are TGTGCCTGGAGTGTACAGGCCCGGGGAGGGGATACGCAGTATTTT. The rearrangement uses TRBV30 and TRBJ2-3; 7 bases fit TRBD2. This CDR3 region has 15 residues. With 0 bases clipped from V and 6 bases from J, the junction kept 9 bases outside the gene matches. Per the germline V gene, CDR1 is GTSNPN and CDR2 is SVGIG (reference sequence).

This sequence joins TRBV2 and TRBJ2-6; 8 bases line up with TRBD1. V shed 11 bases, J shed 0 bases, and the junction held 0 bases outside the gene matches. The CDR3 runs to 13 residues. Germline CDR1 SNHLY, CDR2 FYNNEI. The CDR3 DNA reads TGTGCCGGGACAGGCTCTGGGGCCAACGTCCTGACTTTC. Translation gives CAGTGSGANVLTF.

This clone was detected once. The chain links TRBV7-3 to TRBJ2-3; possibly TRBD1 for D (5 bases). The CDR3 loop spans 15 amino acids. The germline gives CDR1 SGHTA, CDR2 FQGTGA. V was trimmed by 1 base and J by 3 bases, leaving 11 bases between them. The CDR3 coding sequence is TGTGCCAGCAGCTTAAGGCCAGGGTATACAGATACGCAGTATTTT. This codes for CASSLRPGYTDTQYF.